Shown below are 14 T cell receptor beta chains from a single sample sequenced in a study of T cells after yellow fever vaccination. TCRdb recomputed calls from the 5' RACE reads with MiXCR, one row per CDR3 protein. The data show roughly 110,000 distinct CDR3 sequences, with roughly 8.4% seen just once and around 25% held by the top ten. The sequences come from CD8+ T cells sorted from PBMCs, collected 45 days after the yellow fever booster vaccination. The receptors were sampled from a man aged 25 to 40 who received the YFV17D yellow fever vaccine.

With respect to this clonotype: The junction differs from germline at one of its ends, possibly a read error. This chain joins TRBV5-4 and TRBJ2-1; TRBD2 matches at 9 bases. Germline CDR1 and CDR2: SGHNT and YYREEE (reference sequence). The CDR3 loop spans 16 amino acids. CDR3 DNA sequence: TGTGCCAGCAGCTTGGATTTAGCGGGAGTTTCCAATGCGCAGTTCTTC. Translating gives CASSLDLAGVSNAQFF.

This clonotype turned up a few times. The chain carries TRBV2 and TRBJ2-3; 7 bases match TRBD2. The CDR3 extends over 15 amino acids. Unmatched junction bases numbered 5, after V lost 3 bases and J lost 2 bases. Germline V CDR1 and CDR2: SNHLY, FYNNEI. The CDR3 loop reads CASSDPGGATDTQYF. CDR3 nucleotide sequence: TGTGCCAGCAGTGATCCGGGGGGAGCCACAGATACGCAGTATTTT.

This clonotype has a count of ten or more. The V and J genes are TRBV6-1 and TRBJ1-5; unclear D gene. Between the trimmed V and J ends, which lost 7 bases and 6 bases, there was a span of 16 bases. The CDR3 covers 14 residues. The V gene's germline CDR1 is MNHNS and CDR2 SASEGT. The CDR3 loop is CASTPDLSGQPQHF. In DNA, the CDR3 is TGTGCCAGCACCCCGGACCTATCCGGTCAGCCCCAGCATTTT.

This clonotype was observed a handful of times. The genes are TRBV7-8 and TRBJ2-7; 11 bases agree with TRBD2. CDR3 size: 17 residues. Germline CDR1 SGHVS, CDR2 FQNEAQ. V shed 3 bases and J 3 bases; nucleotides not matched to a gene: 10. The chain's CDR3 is CASSFAAGTSGFYEQYF. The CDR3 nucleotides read TGTGCCAGCAGCTTCGCGGCCGGGACTAGCGGATTCTACGAGCAGTACTTC.

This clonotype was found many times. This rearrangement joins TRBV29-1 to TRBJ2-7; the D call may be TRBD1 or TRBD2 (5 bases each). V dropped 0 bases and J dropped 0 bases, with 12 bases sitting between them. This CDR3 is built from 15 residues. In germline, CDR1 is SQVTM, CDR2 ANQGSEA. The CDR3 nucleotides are TGCAGCGTTGAAGATCAAGGGACCGACTCCTACGAGCAGTACTTC. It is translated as CSVEDQGTDSYEQYF.

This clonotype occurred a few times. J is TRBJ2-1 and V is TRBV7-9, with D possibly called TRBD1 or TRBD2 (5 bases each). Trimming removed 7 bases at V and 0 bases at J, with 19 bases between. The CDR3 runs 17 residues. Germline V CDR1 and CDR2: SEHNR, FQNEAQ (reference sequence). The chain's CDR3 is CASTPPGVGGSYNEQFF. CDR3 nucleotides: TGTGCCAGCACCCCGCCCGGGGTTGGGGGCTCCTACAATGAGCAGTTCTTC. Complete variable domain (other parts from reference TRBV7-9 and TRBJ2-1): DTGVSQNPRHKITKRGQNVTFRCDPISEHNRLYWYRQTLGQGPEFLTYFQNEAQLEKSRLLSDRFSAERPKGSFSTLEIQRTEQGDSAMYLCASTPPGVGGSYNEQFFGPGTRLTVL.

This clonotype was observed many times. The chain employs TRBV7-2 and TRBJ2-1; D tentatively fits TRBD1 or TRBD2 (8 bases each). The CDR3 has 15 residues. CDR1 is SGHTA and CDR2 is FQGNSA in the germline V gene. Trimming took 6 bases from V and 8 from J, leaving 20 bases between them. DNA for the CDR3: TGTGCCAGCAGAGGGACAGGAGCGGGAGCCCATGAGCAGTTCTTC. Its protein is CASRGTGAGAHEQFF.

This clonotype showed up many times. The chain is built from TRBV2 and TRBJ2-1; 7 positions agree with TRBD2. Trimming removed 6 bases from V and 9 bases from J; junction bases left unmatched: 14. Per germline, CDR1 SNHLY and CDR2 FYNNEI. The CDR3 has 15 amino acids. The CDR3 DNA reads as TGTGCCAGCAGCGGTACGGGAGGCTCTTTTAGTGAGCAGTTCTTC. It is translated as CASSGTGGSFSEQFF. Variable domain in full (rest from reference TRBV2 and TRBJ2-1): EPEVTQTPSHQVTQMGQEVILRCVPISNHLYFYWYRQILGQKVEFLVSFYNNEISEKSEIFDDQFSVERPDGSNFTLKIRSTKLEDSAMYFCASSGTGGSFSEQFFGPGTRLTVL.

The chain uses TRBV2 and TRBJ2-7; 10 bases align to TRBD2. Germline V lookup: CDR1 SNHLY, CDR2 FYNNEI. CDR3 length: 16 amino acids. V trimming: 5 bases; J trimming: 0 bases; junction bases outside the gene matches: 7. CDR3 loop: CASSLTSGMGSYEQYF. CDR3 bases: TGTGCCAGCAGTCTAACTAGCGGGATGGGCTCCTACGAGCAGTACTTC. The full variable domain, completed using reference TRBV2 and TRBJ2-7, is EPEVTQTPSHQVTQMGQEVILRCVPISNHLYFYWYRQILGQKVEFLVSFYNNEISEKSEIFDDQFSVERPDGSNFTLKIRSTKLEDSAMYFCASSLTSGMGSYEQYFGPGTRLTVT.

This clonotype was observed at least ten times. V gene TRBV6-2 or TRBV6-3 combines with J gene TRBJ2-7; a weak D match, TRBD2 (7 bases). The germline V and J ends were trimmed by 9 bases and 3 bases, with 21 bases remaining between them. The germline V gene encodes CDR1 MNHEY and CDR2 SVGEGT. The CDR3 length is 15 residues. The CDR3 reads CASAGGPRGGYEQYF. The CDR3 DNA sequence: TGTGCCAGTGCTGGTGGACCAAGGGGGGGCTACGAGCAGTACTTC.

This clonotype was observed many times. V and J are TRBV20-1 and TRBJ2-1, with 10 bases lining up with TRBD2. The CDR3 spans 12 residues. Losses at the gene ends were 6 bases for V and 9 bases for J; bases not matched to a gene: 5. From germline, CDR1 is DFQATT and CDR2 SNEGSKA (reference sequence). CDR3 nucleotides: TGCAGTGCGGAGAGCGGGAGGGTTGAGCAGTTCTTC. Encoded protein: CSAESGRVEQFF.

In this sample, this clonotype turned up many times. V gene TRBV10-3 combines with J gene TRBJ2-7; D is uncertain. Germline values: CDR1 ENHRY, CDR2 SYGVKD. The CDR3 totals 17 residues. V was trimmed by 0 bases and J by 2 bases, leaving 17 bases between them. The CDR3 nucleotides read TGTGCCATCAGTGAGTCCATAAAGGAGAAACTAACCTACGAGCAGTACTTC. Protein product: CAISESIKEKLTYEQYF.

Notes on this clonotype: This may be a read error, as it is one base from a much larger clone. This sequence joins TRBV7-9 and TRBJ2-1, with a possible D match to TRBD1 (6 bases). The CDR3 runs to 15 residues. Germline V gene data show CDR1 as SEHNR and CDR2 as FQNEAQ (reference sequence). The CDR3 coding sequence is TGTGCCAGCCGGTCAGTACAGGGTTCCTACAATGGGCAGTTCTTC. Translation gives CASRSVQGSYNGQFF.

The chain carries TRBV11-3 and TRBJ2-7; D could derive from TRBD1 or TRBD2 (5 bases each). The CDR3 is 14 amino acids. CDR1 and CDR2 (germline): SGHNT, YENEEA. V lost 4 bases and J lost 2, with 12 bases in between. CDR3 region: CASSSRDGPYEQYF. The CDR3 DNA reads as TGTGCCAGCAGCTCGAGGGACGGCCCCTACGAGCAGTACTTC.